Below, one T cell receptor (beta chain) is given with its context. What it binds is unknown. Germline-derived CDR1 and CDR2 are MNHEY and SVGAGI. This CDR3 has 14 amino acids. The V segment lost 11 bases and the J segment 7 bases; nucleotides outside the gene matches: 12. This sample is drawn from a study of cytomegalovirus exposure and HLA in healthy donors. PCR used 60 Vbeta primers and 13 Jbeta primers. Repertoires were generated with immunoSEQ multiplex PCR, while TCRdb's copy carries only in-frame clones and drops some. The sample records 200,000 or so clones, approximately 85% being singletons. Study outcomes and limitations: Across all donors, roughly uniform sequencing depth was an assumption of the presence/absence analyses. Later work showed greater clonal expansion in HLA-associated TCR beta chains than in equally common others. Researchers reported in a later analysis that a missense DCLRE1C variant was tied to TCR beta V- and J-gene trimming.

This receptor was taken from a woman in her fifties or sixties in good health and CMV-seropositive. The sample consisted of PBMCs. V gene TRBV6-5 combines with J gene TRBJ2-2; TRBD1 matches 8 bases. Here the CDR3 reads CASFRAGGLGELFF. For the CDR3, the DNA is TGTGCCTCCTTCCGGGCAGGGGGCCTCGGGGAGCTGTTTTTT.